Below, one TCR beta chain is given with its context. In the original processing: The assay estimated nucleated cells by amplifying reference gene primers. Some clones are missing from TCRdb's copy, which holds only in-frame ones; the method was immunoSEQ multiplex PCR. Clonal size and the V and J genes are those of that table, whereas D and trimming came from the DNA. The sample has 98,000 or so clones, about 83% seen once; the top ten hold roughly 4.1%. There are 12 residues in the CDR3. CDR1 SGHAT and CDR2 FQNNGV come from the germline V gene. The ends were cut back, 2 bases at V and 4 bases at J, with 4 bases in the middle. These data originate in a study of blood T cell repertoires in COVID-19. Study-level background: Sites across the United States, Italy and Spain contributed samples from acute and convalescent COVID-19. PBMCs, B-cell-depleted T cells, or T cells were the source of the cDNA or gDNA that made up the material.

Input material: peripheral blood. J is TRBJ2-3 and V is TRBV11-2; D call uncertain. The receptor was derived from a woman aged 70-85 years with acute or convalescent COVID-19. Here the CDR3 reads CASSLSSDTQYF. The DNA of the CDR3 is TGTGCCAGCAGCTTATCATCAGATACGCAGTATTTT.